The rows below give T cell receptor beta chains drawn from one sample of a study of shared clonotypes between healthy human individuals. The repertoire was sequenced with immunoSEQ multiplex PCR; TCRdb's copy has only in-frame clones and lacks some. The sample has under 600,000 clones, 70% to 80% seen once. Material for sequencing was PBMCs. The receptors shown here come from a woman aged 40 to 50 in good health. Some clones in this sample may be carry-over from other donors' samples. Both conserved end residues are trimmed from each CDR3. Each record gives: CDR3 length, J gene, V gene, clone size, CDR3 protein. Clone size is shown for a subset of rows, as once, few, many or a class of expanded clone.

CDR3 length: 14; J gene: TRBJ2-1; V gene: TRBV7-9; clone size: few; CDR3 protein: ASSFNPGGRDNEQF
CDR3 length: 12; J gene: TRBJ2-7; V gene: TRBV11-2; clone size: few; CDR3 protein: ASSLDLADYEQY
CDR3 length: 13; J gene: TRBJ2-1; V gene: TRBV10-2; clone size: -; CDR3 protein: ASSEWRGQYNEQF
CDR3 length: 13; J gene: TRBJ1-4; V gene: TRBV2; clone size: -; CDR3 protein: ASSLQGVLNEKLF
CDR3 length: 11; J gene: TRBJ1-2; V gene: TRBV5-4; clone size: once; CDR3 protein: ASSRDGNYGYT
CDR3 length: 12; J gene: TRBJ1-2; V gene: TRBV2; clone size: few; CDR3 protein: ASSGETRLYGYT
CDR3 length: 14; J gene: TRBJ2-2; V gene: TRBV18; clone size: -; CDR3 protein: ASSPLTGWDTGELF
CDR3 length: 13; J gene: TRBJ2-1; V gene: TRBV7-2; clone size: -; CDR3 protein: ASSPGQGEFNEQF
CDR3 length: 14; J gene: TRBJ1-2; V gene: TRBV7-3; clone size: -; CDR3 protein: ASSPRDSGSGYGYT
CDR3 length: 13; J gene: TRBJ2-6; V gene: TRBV5-1; clone size: -; CDR3 protein: ASSLTGAGANVLT
CDR3 length: 15; J gene: TRBJ2-5; V gene: TRBV7-8; clone size: -; CDR3 protein: ASSLPSPRTQGETQY
CDR3 length: 13; J gene: TRBJ2-2; V gene: TRBV7-3; clone size: -; CDR3 protein: ASSPPGGGTGELF
CDR3 length: 12; J gene: TRBJ2-7; V gene: TRBV28; clone size: -; CDR3 protein: ASSSGLSSYEQY
CDR3 length: 16; J gene: TRBJ2-1; V gene: TRBV19; clone size: -; CDR3 protein: ASSMRGRLAGSYNEQF
CDR3 length: 14; J gene: TRBJ2-1; V gene: TRBV6-1; clone size: -; CDR3 protein: ASSGTGTRVPNEQF
CDR3 length: 11; J gene: -; V gene: TRBV11-1; clone size: -; CDR3 protein: ASSPGTGYEQY
CDR3 length: 12; J gene: TRBJ2-1; V gene: TRBV5-1; clone size: -; CDR3 protein: ASSSQGSYNEQF
CDR3 length: 18; J gene: TRBJ2-1; V gene: TRBV28; clone size: -; CDR3 protein: ASSLSRPAIQRGSYNEQF
CDR3 length: 12; J gene: TRBJ1-1; V gene: TRBV7-2; clone size: -; CDR3 protein: ASSLEARDTEAF
CDR3 length: 12; J gene: TRBJ1-3; V gene: TRBV5-5; clone size: -; CDR3 protein: ASSLVRAGNTIY
CDR3 length: 14; J gene: TRBJ1-5; V gene: TRBV2; clone size: -; CDR3 protein: ASSERGREGGQPQH
CDR3 length: 15; J gene: -; V gene: TRBV18; clone size: -; CDR3 protein: ASSLLGGTSMPYEQY
CDR3 length: 13; J gene: TRBJ2-1; V gene: TRBV19; clone size: -; CDR3 protein: ASSIASGMPFEQF
CDR3 length: 13; J gene: TRBJ2-7; V gene: TRBV7-6; clone size: -; CDR3 protein: ASSLLDRTTYEQY
CDR3 length: 13; J gene: TRBJ1-5; V gene: TRBV5-1; clone size: -; CDR3 protein: ASSWDGQPNQPQH
CDR3 length: 13; J gene: TRBJ2-1; V gene: TRBV5-1; clone size: -; CDR3 protein: ASSPGVAGANEQF